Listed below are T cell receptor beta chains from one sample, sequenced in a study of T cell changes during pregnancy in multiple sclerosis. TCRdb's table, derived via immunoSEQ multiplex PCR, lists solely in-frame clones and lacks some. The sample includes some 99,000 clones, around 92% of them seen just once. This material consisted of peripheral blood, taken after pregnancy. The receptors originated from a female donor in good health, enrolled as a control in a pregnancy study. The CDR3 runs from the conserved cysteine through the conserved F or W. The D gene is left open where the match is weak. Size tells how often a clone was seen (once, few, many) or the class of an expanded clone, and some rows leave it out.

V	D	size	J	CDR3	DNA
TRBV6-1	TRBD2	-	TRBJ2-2	CASSALAGVTGELFF	TGTGCCAGCAGTGCACTAGCGGGAGTCACCGGGGAGCTGTTTTTT
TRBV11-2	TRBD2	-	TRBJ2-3	CASSFGEVAGVTDTQYF	TGTGCCAGCAGCTTTGGGGAAGTAGCGGGAGTTACAGATACGCAGTATTTT
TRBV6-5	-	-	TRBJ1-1	CASSYSDRGATEAFF	TGTGCCAGCAGTTACTCGGATCGGGGGGCCACTGAAGCTTTCTTT
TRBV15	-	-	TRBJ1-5	CATSRVQGGNQPQHF	TGTGCCACCAGCAGAGTACAGGGCGGCAATCAGCCCCAGCATTTT
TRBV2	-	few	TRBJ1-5	CASRQFGNQPQHF	TGTGCCAGCCGACAGTTTGGCAATCAGCCCCAGCATTTT
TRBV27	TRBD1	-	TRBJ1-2	CASTLLGTGAIYGYTF	TGTGCCAGCACCCTACTTGGGACAGGGGCCATATATGGCTACACCTTC
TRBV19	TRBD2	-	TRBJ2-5	CASSSGGSETQYF	TGTGCCAGTAGCTCCGGCGGGAGTGAGACCCAGTACTTC
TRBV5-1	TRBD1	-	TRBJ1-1	CASSLGGGTGSFF	TGCGCCAGCAGCTTGGGAGGGGGGACAGGCAGTTTCTTT
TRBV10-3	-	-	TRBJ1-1	CAISERTDKNMNTEAFF	TGTGCCATCAGTGAAAGGACAGATAAGAACATGAACACTGAAGCTTTCTTT
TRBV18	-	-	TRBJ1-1	CASSPIPGRGTEAFF	TGTGCCAGCTCACCGATCCCGGGTCGGGGCACTGAAGCTTTCTTT
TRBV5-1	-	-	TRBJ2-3	CASSLAGWTDTQYF	TGCGCCAGCAGCTTGGCCGGGTGGACAGATACGCAGTATTTT
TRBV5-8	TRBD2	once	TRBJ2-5	CASSLTVWGGLEETQYF	TGTGCCAGCAGCTTGACGGTTTGGGGGGGACTAGAAGAGACCCAGTACTTC
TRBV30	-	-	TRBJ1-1	CAWTGTLNTEAFF	TGTGCCTGGACCGGGACATTGAACACTGAAGCTTTCTTT
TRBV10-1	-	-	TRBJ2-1	CASMESSYNEQFF	TGCGCCAGCATGGAGAGCTCCTACAATGAGCAGTTCTTC
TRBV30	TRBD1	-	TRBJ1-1	CAWSGTGGTEAFF	TGTGCCTGGAGTGGAACAGGGGGAACTGAAGCTTTCTTT
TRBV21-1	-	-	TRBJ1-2	CASSKKGEGYTF	TGTGCCAGCAGCAAAAAGGGAGAGGGCTACACCTTC
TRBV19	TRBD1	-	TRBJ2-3	CATTTGTATDTQYF	TGTGCCACCACCACCGGGACAGCCACAGATACGCAGTATTTT
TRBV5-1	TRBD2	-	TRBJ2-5	CASSLLATGETQYF	TGCGCCAGCAGCTTACTAGCGACCGGAGAGACCCAGTACTTC
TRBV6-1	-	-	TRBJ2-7	CASSEVSGASYEQYF	TGTGCCAGCAGTGAAGTATCAGGGGCTTCCTACGAGCAGTACTTC
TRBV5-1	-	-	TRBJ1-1	CASSLGVRSTEAFF	TGCGCCAGCAGCTTGGGGGTCAGGTCGACTGAAGCTTTCTTT
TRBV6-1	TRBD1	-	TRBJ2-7	CASSPGTEVYEQYF	TGTGCCAGCAGTCCCGGGACAGAGGTTTACGAGCAGTACTTC
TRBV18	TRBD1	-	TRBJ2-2	CASSSRTGGASGELFF	TGTGCCAGCTCATCGAGAACAGGGGGCGCGTCCGGGGAGCTGTTTTTT
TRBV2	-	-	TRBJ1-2	CASSGTELYGYTF	TGTGCCAGCAGTGGGACAGAACTCTATGGCTACACCTTC
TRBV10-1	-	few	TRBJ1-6	CASSEARVGSPLHF	TGCGCCAGCAGTGAGGCCAGGGTGGGGTCACCCCTCCACTTT
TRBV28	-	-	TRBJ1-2	CASSSQYYGYTF	TGTGCCAGCAGTTCACAGTACTATGGCTACACCTTC
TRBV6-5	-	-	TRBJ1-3	CASSYAQDRNTIYF	TGTGCCAGCAGTTACGCTCAGGACAGAAACACCATATATTTT
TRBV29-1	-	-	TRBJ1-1	CSVVGGMNTEAFF	TGCAGCGTCGTCGGGGGAATGAACACTGAAGCTTTCTTT
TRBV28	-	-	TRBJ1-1	CASRAGLNTEAFF	TGTGCCAGCAGGGCAGGGTTGAACACTGAAGCTTTCTTT
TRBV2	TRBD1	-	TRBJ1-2	CASSEYSGTDGYTF	TGTGCCAGCAGTGAATATTCGGGGACAGATGGCTACACCTTC
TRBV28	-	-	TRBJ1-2	CASSLVTGYHGYTF	TGTGCCAGCAGTTTGGTGACAGGTTACCATGGCTACACCTTC
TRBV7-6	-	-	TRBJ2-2	CASSLDLALGDSWKKTGELFF	TGTGCCAGCAGCTTAGATCTAGCGTTGGGGGACAGTTGGAAGAAAACCGGGGAGCTGTTTTTT
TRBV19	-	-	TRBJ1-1	CAIYGKNTEAFF	TGTGCCATCTACGGTAAGAACACTGAAGCTTTCTTT
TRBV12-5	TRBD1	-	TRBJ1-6	CASGLLTVTTTGLFFSPLHF	TGTGCTAGTGGTTTGTTGACGGTTACGACGACAGGGCTCTTCTTCTCACCCCTCCACTTT
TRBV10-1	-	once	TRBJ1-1	CASSGSLGAGAFF	TGCGCCAGCAGTGGTTCTTTGGGGGCCGGGGCTTTCTTT
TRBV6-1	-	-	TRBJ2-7	CASSSTGRLVEQYF	TGTGCCAGCAGTTCGACAGGGAGGTTAGTCGAGCAGTACTTC
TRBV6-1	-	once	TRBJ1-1	CASSEAQYHEAFF	TGTGCCAGCAGTGAAGCGCAGTACCATGAAGCTTTCTTT
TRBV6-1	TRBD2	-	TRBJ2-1	CASSVGLLRGVNEQFF	TGTGCCAGCAGTGTGGGACTACTTCGGGGGGTGAATGAGCAGTTCTTC
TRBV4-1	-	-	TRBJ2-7	CASSQEEGQRGQYF	TGCGCCAGCAGCCAAGAGGAGGGACAGCGCGGGCAGTACTTC
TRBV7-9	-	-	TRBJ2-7	CASSLSFGSYEQYF	TGTGCCAGCAGCTTAAGCTTCGGGAGCTACGAGCAGTACTTC
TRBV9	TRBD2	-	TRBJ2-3	CASSVAAAGGSTDTQYF	TGTGCCAGCAGCGTAGCGGCCGCGGGGGGGAGCACAGATACGCAGTATTTT
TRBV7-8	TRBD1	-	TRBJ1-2	CASSLNLGTGKSYGYTF	TGTGCCAGCAGCCTCAACTTAGGGACAGGCAAGTCCTATGGCTACACCTTC
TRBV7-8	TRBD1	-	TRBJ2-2	CASSLVDRVLAGELFF	TGTGCCAGCAGCTTGGTGGACAGGGTGCTAGCCGGGGAGCTGTTTTTT
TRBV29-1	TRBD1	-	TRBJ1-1	CSVPERDRVPNGNTEAFF	TGCAGCGTGCCCGAACGGGACAGGGTGCCGAATGGGAACACTGAAGCTTTCTTT
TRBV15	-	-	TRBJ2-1	CATSRDSYEQFF	TGTGCCACCAGCAGAGATAGCTATGAGCAGTTCTTC
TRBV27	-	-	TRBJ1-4	CASGRAGGYNEKLFF	TGTGCCAGCGGACGCGCCGGGGGGTACAATGAAAAACTGTTTTTT
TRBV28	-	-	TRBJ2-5	CAAERGGETQYF	TGTGCCGCCGAAAGGGGGGGCGAGACCCAGTACTTC
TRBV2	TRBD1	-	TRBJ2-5	CASGFSDRGEETQYF	TGTGCCAGCGGATTTTCGGACAGGGGAGAAGAGACCCAGTACTTC
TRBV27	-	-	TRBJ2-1	CASSPGGGPSSYNEQFF	TGTGCCAGCAGTCCCGGGGGTGGTCCTAGCTCCTACAATGAGCAGTTCTTC
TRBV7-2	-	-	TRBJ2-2	CASSLVFGVTGELFF	TGTGCCAGCAGCTTAGTTTTCGGGGTTACCGGGGAGCTGTTTTTT
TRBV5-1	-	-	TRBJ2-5	CASSRGADSQETQYF	TGCGCCAGCAGCCGCGGAGCGGACTCTCAAGAGACCCAGTACTTC
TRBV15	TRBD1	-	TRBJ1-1	CATSGRDRGSDTEAFF	TGTGCCACCAGCGGACGGGACAGGGGTTCGGACACTGAAGCTTTCTTT
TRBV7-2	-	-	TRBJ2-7	CASSHSYEQYF	TGTGCCAGCAGCCACTCCTACGAGCAGTACTTC
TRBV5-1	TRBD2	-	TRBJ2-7	CASSLSPSGGGLNEQYF	TGCGCCAGCAGCCTAAGCCCCAGCGGGGGCGGTCTCAACGAGCAGTACTTC
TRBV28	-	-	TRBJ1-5	CASSLSPRSGNQPQHF	TGTGCCAGCAGTCTATCCCCGCGGTCGGGAAATCAGCCCCAGCATTTT